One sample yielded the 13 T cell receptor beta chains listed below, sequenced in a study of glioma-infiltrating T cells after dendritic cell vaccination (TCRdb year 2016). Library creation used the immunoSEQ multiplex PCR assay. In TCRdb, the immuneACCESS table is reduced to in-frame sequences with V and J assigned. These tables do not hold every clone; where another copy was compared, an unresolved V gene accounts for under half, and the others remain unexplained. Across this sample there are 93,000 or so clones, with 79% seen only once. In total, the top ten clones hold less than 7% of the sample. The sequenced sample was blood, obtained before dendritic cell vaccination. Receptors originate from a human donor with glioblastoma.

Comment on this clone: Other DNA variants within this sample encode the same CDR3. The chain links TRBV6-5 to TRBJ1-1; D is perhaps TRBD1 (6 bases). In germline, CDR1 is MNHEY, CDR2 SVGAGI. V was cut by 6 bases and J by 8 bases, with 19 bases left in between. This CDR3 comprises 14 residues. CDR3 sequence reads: CASRAGVLWAEAFF. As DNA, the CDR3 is TGTGCCAGCAGGGCAGGGGTTCTTTGGGCCGAAGCTTTCTTT.

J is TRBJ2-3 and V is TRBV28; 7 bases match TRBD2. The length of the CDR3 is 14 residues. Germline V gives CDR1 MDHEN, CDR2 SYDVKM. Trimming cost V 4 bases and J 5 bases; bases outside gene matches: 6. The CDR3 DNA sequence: TGTGCCAGCAGTTACGGGACTATATTAGATACGCAGTATTTT. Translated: CASSYGTILDTQYF.

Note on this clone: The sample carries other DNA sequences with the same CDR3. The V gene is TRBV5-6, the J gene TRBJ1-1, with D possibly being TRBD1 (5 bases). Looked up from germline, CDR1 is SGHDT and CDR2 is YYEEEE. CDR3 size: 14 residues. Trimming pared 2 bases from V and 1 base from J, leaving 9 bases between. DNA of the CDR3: TGTGCCAGCAGCTTTTTTCAGGGGAACACTGAAGCTTTCTTT. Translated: CASSFFQGNTEAFF. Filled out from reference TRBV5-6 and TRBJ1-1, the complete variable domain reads DAGVTQSPTHLIKTRGQQVTLRCSPKSGHDTVSWYQQALGQGPQFIFQYYEEEERQRGNFPDRFSGHQFPNYSSELNVNALLLGDSALYLCASSFFQGNTEAFFGQGTRLTVV.

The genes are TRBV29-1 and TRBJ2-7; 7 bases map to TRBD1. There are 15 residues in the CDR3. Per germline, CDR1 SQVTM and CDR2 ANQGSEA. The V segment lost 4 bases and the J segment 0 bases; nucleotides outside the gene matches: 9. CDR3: CSVADRASPSYEQYF. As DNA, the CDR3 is TGCAGCGTTGCCGACAGGGCATCCCCCTCCTACGAGCAGTACTTC.

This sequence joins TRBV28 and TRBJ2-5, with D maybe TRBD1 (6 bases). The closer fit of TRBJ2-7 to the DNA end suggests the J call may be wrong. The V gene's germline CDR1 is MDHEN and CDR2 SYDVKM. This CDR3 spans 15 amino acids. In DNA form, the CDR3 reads TGTGCCAGCAGTCTACCCGGACAGAAGACCTACGAGCAGTACTTC. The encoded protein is CASSLPGQKTYEQYF.

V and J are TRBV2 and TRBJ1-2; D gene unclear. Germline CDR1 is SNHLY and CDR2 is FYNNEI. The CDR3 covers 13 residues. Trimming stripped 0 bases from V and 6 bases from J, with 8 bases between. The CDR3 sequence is CASSEARVDGYTF. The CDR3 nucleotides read TGTGCCAGCAGTGAAGCGAGGGTGGATGGCTACACCTTC. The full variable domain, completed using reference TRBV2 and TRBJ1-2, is EPEVTQTPSHQVTQMGQEVILRCVPISNHLYFYWYRQILGQKVEFLVSFYNNEISEKSEIFDDQFSVERPDGSNFTLKIRSTKLEDSAMYFCASSEARVDGYTFGSGTRLTVV.

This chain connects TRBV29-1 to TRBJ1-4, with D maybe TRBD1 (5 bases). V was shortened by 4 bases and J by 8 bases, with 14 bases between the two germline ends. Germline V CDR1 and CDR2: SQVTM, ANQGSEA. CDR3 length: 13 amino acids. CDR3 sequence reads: CSVVRQGGEKLFF. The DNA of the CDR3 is TGCAGCGTTGTCCGTCAGGGTGGCGAAAAACTGTTTTTT.

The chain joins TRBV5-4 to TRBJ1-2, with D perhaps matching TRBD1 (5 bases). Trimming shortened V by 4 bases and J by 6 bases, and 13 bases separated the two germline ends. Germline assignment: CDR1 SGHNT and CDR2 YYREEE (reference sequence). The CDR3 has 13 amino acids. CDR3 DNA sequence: TGTGCCAGCAGCCAGACTGCAGGGCATGGCTACACCTTC. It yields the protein CASSQTAGHGYTF.

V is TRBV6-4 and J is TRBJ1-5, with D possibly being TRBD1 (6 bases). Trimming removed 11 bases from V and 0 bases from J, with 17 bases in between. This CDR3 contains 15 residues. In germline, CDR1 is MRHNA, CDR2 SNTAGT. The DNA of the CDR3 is TGTGCCGGACTTGGACAGCCGTTTAGCAATCAGCCCCAGCATTTT. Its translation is CAGLGQPFSNQPQHF.

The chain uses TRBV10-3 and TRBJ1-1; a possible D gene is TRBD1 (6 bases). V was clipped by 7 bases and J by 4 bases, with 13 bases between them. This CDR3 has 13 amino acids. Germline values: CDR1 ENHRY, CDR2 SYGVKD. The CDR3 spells CAIKGEGSTEAFF. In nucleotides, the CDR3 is TGTGCCATCAAGGGGGAAGGGAGCACTGAAGCTTTCTTT.

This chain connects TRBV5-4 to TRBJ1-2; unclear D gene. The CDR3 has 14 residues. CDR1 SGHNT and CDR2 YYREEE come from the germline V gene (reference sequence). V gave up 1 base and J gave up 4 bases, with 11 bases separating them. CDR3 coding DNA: TGTGCCAGCAGCTTGTTGGGAGATCTCTATGGCTACACCTTC. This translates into CASSLLGDLYGYTF.

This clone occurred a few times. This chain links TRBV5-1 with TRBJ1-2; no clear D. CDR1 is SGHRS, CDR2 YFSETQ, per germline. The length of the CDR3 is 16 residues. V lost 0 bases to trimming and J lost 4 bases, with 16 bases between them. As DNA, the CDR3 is TGCGCCAGCAGCTTGGTGCGGGGAACGAACTTCTATGGCTACACCTTC. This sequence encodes CASSLVRGTNFYGYTF. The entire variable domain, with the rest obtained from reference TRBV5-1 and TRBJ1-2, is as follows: KAGVTQTPRYLIKTRGQQVTLSCSPISGHRSVSWYQQTPGQGLQFLFEYFSETQRNKGNFPGRFSGRQFSNSRSEMNVSTLELGDSALYLCASSLVRGTNFYGYTFGSGTRLTVV.

DNA for the CDR3: TGTGCCTGGAGCTACCAGGGGTCACCCCTCCACTTT. It translates to CAWSYQGSPLHF. The chain couples TRBV30 to TRBJ1-6, with TRBD1 as a possible D gene (6 bases). V gave up 3 bases and J gave up 10 bases, with 10 bases separating them. The CDR3 is 12 residues long. The germline gives CDR1 GTSNPN, CDR2 SVGIG (reference sequence).